Presented here are 25 T cell receptor beta chains from one specimen sequenced in a study of T cells after yellow fever vaccination. One entry per CDR3 protein results from TCRdb running MiXCR on the 5' RACE reads. This sample has some 68,000 distinct CDR3 sequences, with 5% to 8% found just once. The material sequenced was CD8+ T cells sorted from PBMCs, taken about 49 days after the first yellow fever vaccination. Receptor source: a man aged 18 to 30 who received the YFV17D yellow fever vaccine.

This clonotype was found many times. The chain recombines TRBV9 with TRBJ1-2; no reliable D call. V gave up 0 bases and J gave up 0 bases, with 6 bases separating them. The germline gives CDR1 SGDLS, CDR2 YYNGEE. The CDR3 extends over 14 amino acids. The CDR3 is CASSVAEANYGYTF. CDR3 bases: TGTGCCAGCAGCGTAGCGGAAGCTAACTATGGCTACACCTTC.

Many counts were recorded for this clonotype. The V call is TRBV29-1, the J call TRBJ2-7; TRBD2 aligns across 11 bases. V lost 3 bases and J lost 3; bases outside the gene matches: 7. Germline V gene data show CDR1 as SQVTM and CDR2 as ANQGSEA. CDR3 size: 15 residues. This chain's CDR3 is CSVEKASGGIYEQYF. The DNA for the CDR3 is TGCAGCGTTGAGAAGGCTAGCGGGGGGATCTACGAGCAGTACTTC.

The chain combines TRBV4-1 with TRBJ1-5, with D hard to call. Germline values: CDR1 MGHRA, CDR2 YSYEKL. Between the trimmed V and J ends, which lost 0 bases and 0 bases, there was a span of 6 bases. The length of the CDR3 is 15 residues. This CDR3 is CASSQEGTSNQPQHF. CDR3 nucleotide sequence: TGCGCCAGCAGCCAAGAGGGCACTAGCAATCAGCCCCAGCATTTT.

The J gene is TRBJ2-7, the V gene TRBV6-1; 11 bases map to TRBD1. The CDR3 runs to 13 residues. Looked up from germline, CDR1 is MNHNS and CDR2 is SASEGT. With V trimmed by 7 bases and J by 2 bases, 1 base remained unmatched. CDR3 nucleotide sequence: TGTGCCAGCATGGGACAGGGGGCCTACGAGCAGTACGTC. This translates into CASMGQGAYEQYV.

This clonotype came up many times. The J gene is TRBJ1-5, the V gene TRBV12-3 or TRBV12-4, with D possibly matching TRBD1 (6 bases). CDR3 length: 15 amino acids. Trimming stripped 6 bases from V and 4 bases from J, with 16 bases between. The CDR3 sequence is CASSWGGGRNQPQHF. Here the CDR3 DNA reads TGTGCCAGCAGCTGGGGAGGGGGTAGGAATCAGCCCCAGCATTTT.

This clonotype has just a few counts. The chain has TRBV9 and TRBJ2-5, with 8 bases identical to TRBD2. The CDR3 extends over 15 amino acids. Unmatched junction bases numbered 12, after V lost 6 bases and J lost 5 bases. Germline V gene data show CDR1 as SGDLS and CDR2 as YYNGEE. The DNA for the CDR3 is TGTGCCAGCAAGATTGGTAGCGGGGCCGAGGAGACCCAGTACTTC. This translates into CASKIGSGAEETQYF.

The sample holds a few counts of this clonotype. The chain uses TRBV20-1 and TRBJ1-4, with D unclear. Trimming shortened V by 6 bases and J by 0 bases, and 14 bases separated the two germline ends. The CDR3 covers 15 residues. Germline V CDR1 and CDR2: DFQATT, SNEGSKA (reference sequence). In DNA form, the CDR3 reads TGCAGTGCCACAGTCCCCCTTACAACTAATGAAAAACTGTTTTTT. Its translation is CSATVPLTTNEKLFF.

This clonotype was seen at least ten times. This chain joins TRBV7-8 and TRBJ1-5; possible D gene TRBD1, 6 bases. The CDR3 is made up of 17 amino acids. V was trimmed by 3 bases and J by 2 bases, leaving 17 bases between them. Germline lookup yields CDR1 SGHVS and CDR2 FQNEAQ. The CDR3 sequence is CASSFKDRPFGNQPQHF. The CDR3 DNA sequence: TGTGCCAGCAGCTTCAAAGACAGGCCCTTCGGCAATCAGCCCCAGCATTTT.

There are many counts of this clonotype. The CDR3 is CASSLTTGGEQYV. For the CDR3, the DNA is TGTGCCAGCAGCTTAACGACAGGCGGCGAGCAGTACGTC. The genes are TRBV7-9 and TRBJ2-7, with D possibly TRBD1 on 6 matching bases. V was trimmed by 2 bases and J by 6 bases, leaving 11 bases between them. CDR1 SEHNR and CDR2 FQNEAQ come from the germline V gene (reference sequence). CDR3 length: 13 amino acids.

The V call is TRBV27, the J call TRBJ2-1, with D maybe TRBD2 (7 bases). With 1 base removed from V and 10 bases from J, the gap between germline ends came to 17 bases. The CDR3 runs 15 residues. Germline V gene lookup returns CDR1 MNHEY and CDR2 SMNVEV (reference sequence). CDR3 DNA: TGTGCCAGCAGTTTATTAGCTGGGGGGGCCTGGGAGCAGTTCTTC. Residues: CASSLLAGGAWEQFF.

The chain links TRBV5-6 to TRBJ2-3, with a possible D match to TRBD1 (5 bases). This CDR3 comprises 14 residues. V lost 5 bases and J lost 4, with 14 bases in between. In germline, CDR1 is SGHDT, CDR2 YYEEEE. The CDR3 sequence is CASRGQGEADTQYF. CDR3 DNA sequence: TGTGCCAGCAGGGGGCAGGGTGAGGCAGATACGCAGTATTTT.

This clonotype was counted at least ten times. CDR3 nucleotides: TGTGCCAGCAGTTATTCACCTAGCGGGGGGGACAATGAGCAGTTCTTC. This translates into CASSYSPSGGDNEQFF. V usage is TRBV6-5 and J usage is TRBJ2-1; 12 nucleotides line up with TRBD2. In germline, CDR1 is MNHEY, CDR2 SVGAGI. V was pared by 3 bases and J by 5 bases, with 5 bases of the junction left unmatched. This CDR3 is 16 amino acids long.

As concerns this clonotype: A read error may be the cause here, since a much bigger clone is one base away. The CDR3 DNA is TGTGCCAGCAGCTTAACGGGCCGGACAGGGATAAACACCAGGGAGCTGTTTTTT. It yields the protein CASSLTGRTGINTRELFF. V gene TRBV7-6 combines with J gene TRBJ2-2; the match to TRBD1 covers 8 bases. The CDR3 is 18 residues long. Germline CDR1 SGHVS, CDR2 FNYEAQ.

This clonotype has at least ten counts. The gene calls are TRBV6-5 and TRBJ2-5; no firm D call. This CDR3 is 12 amino acids long. Trimming pared 6 bases from V and 7 bases from J, leaving 12 bases between. Germline V gene sequence: CDR1 MNHEY, CDR2 SVGAGI. DNA of the CDR3: TGTGCCAGCAGCCCCTTTCGGGCGACCCAGTACTTC. Translation gives CASSPFRATQYF.

The chain links TRBV30 to TRBJ1-2; D remains ambiguous. V shed 1 base and J shed 3 bases, with 12 bases lying between them. The CDR3 contains 14 residues. Germline CDR1 GTSNPN, CDR2 SVGIG (reference sequence). The CDR3: CAWSEGTNYYGYTF. The CDR3 nucleotides read TGTGCCTGGAGTGAGGGCACGAATTACTATGGCTACACCTTC.

This clonotype was seen at least ten times. This chain links TRBV24-1 with TRBJ2-2; perhaps TRBD2 as D (6 bases). V was cut by 3 bases and J by 0 bases, with 10 bases left in between. The CDR3 covers 16 residues. Looked up from germline, CDR1 is KGHDR and CDR2 is SFDVKD. Here the CDR3 reads CATSDGTGANTGELFF. DNA of the CDR3: TGTGCCACCAGTGATGGGACGGGGGCGAACACCGGGGAGCTGTTTTTT.

The genes are TRBV15 and TRBJ1-5; D is unclear. Germline CDR1 and CDR2: LNHNV and YYDKDF (reference sequence). The CDR3 has 15 amino acids. V lost 5 bases, J lost 2 bases, and 13 bases lay in between. As DNA, the CDR3 is TGTGCCACCAGCCGCCGGGCTGCGGGCAATCAGCCCCAGCATTTT. Translation: CATSRRAAGNQPQHF.

Details on this clonotype: This may arise from a read error, as a much more abundant clone is one base away. V usage is TRBV5-4 and J usage is TRBJ2-7; 8 bases map to TRBD1. Germline loops: CDR1 SGHNT, CDR2 YYREEE (reference sequence). After removal of 4 bases from V and 4 bases from J, the junction contained 4 bases not matched to a gene. CDR3 length: 13 amino acids. The chain's CDR3 is CASSNRDRYEQYF. Here the CDR3 DNA reads TGTGCCAGCAGCAACCGGGACAGGTACGAGCAGTACTTC. Filled out from reference TRBV5-4 and TRBJ2-7, the complete variable domain reads ETGVTQSPTHLIKTRGQQVTLRCSSQSGHNTVSWYQQALGQGPQFIFQYYREEENGRGNFPPRFSGLQFPNYSSELNVNALELDDSALYLCASSNRDRYEQYFGPGTRLTVT.

The V and J genes are TRBV5-4 and TRBJ1-1; 8 bases match TRBD1. Unmatched junction bases numbered 5, after V lost 4 bases and J lost 0 bases. CDR1 SGHNT and CDR2 YYREEE come from the germline V gene (reference sequence). The CDR3 has 15 amino acids. The CDR3 here is CASSDGDRLNTEAFF. DNA of the CDR3: TGTGCCAGCAGCGACGGGGACAGGCTGAACACTGAAGCTTTCTTT.

This clonotype occurred a few times. The genes are TRBV19 and TRBJ2-1; 12 bases line up with TRBD2. The germline V gene encodes CDR1 LNHDA and CDR2 SQIVND (reference sequence). The junction had 7 bases not matched to a gene; V was cut back by 3 bases and J by 7 bases. CDR3 length: 16 residues. Written as DNA, the CDR3 is TGTGCCAGTAGTATTGGGCTAGCGGGGGGGCTGAATGAGCAGTTCTTC. Amino acids: CASSIGLAGGLNEQFF.

This sequence joins TRBV7-8 and TRBJ2-1; D unclear. The CDR3 runs to 16 residues. Germline assignment: CDR1 SGHVS and CDR2 FQNEAQ. Trimming stripped 1 base from V and 0 bases from J, with 10 bases between. CDR3 DNA sequence: TGTGCCAGCAGCTTAGAAAAGCTGGGCTCCTACAATGAGCAGTTCTTC. It codes for CASSLEKLGSYNEQFF.

The chain carries TRBV4-2 and TRBJ2-1, with TRBD2 matching over 9 bases. Germline V gives CDR1 LGHNA, CDR2 YNFKEQ. The CDR3 contains 16 residues. The trim removed 0 bases at V and 7 bases at J, leaving 7 bases unmatched. The CDR3 loop is CASSQDWRGGINEQFF. In nucleotides, the CDR3 is TGTGCCAGCAGCCAAGATTGGCGGGGGGGCATTAATGAGCAGTTCTTC.

There are many counts of this clonotype. The J gene is TRBJ2-4, the V gene TRBV2; 11 positions match TRBD2. From germline, CDR1 is SNHLY and CDR2 FYNNEI. Trimming at V came to 3 bases and at J to 0 bases, leaving 7 bases not matched to a gene. The CDR3 is made up of 18 amino acids. The CDR3, as DNA: TGTGCCAGCAGTGATTTGGGACTAGCGGCTAGAGCCAAAAACATTCAGTACTTC. Amino acid sequence: CASSDLGLAARAKNIQYF.

The gene calls are TRBV7-8 and TRBJ2-2; D tentatively reads TRBD1 or TRBD2 (6 bases each). V lost 2 bases, J lost 6 bases, and 19 bases lay in between. Germline V gives CDR1 SGHVS, CDR2 FQNEAQ. The CDR3 extends over 17 amino acids. Here the CDR3 DNA reads TGTGCCAGCAGCTTAAGCACCACCCGGGGGCTATCCGGGGAGCTGTTTTTT. This codes for CASSLSTTRGLSGELFF.

This clonotype came up a few times. This rearrangement joins TRBV12-3 or TRBV12-4 to TRBJ2-7, with D possibly matching TRBD2 (5 bases). The V end was cut by 2 bases, the J end by 4 bases, with 9 bases between. The CDR3 is 13 amino acids. Here the CDR3 DNA reads TGTGCCAGCAGTTTAAGCGGAAAGTACGAGCAGTACGTC. Protein sequence: CASSLSGKYEQYV.